The 18 T cell receptor beta chains below were found in one sample sequenced in a study of blood T cells in healthy people across ages. Then a second PCR, running about 6 to 11 cycles, was carried out with a sample-barcoded 5' primer and a J-beta primer mix. TCRdb re-called the 5' RACE reads through MiXCR, storing one row per CDR3 protein. Here the sample spans fewer than 600,000 distinct CDR3 sequences, around a quarter being singletons. These data also featured in a second study, about T cells of mothers and their children.

Sequencing was carried out using blood. These receptors all come from a boy between 2 and 10 years old in good health.

The chain links TRBV5-1 to TRBJ2-5; D is unclear. The CDR3 extends over 15 amino acids. V lost 3 bases, J lost 1 base, and 13 bases lay in between. Per the germline V gene, CDR1 is SGHRS and CDR2 is YFSETQ. DNA for the CDR3: TGCGCCAGCAGCTCCCCGACGGGTACCCAAGAGACCCAGTACTTC. It specifies CASSSPTGTQETQYF.

The chain recombines TRBV5-1 with TRBJ2-4, with D possibly matching TRBD2 (6 bases). Germline V gene data show CDR1 as SGHRS and CDR2 as YFSETQ. V was shortened by 1 base and J by 6 bases, with 17 bases between the two germline ends. CDR3 length: 16 amino acids. The CDR3 sequence is CASSLTFGGLGNIQYF. CDR3 coding DNA: TGCGCCAGCAGCTTGACCTTTGGGGGGTTAGGAAACATTCAGTACTTC.

Remarks on this clonotype: Germline is not matched at one junction end, which may reflect a read error. The chain carries TRBV4-2 and TRBJ2-3, with 10 positions matching TRBD2. The CDR3 sequence is 16 residues long. CDR1 is LGHNA, CDR2 YNFKEQ, per germline. The CDR3 loop reads CASSNFGLADTATQYF. In DNA, the CDR3 is TGTGCCAGCAGCAACTTCGGACTAGCGGACACAGCTACGCAGTATTTT.

This chain links TRBV19 with TRBJ2-4; 13 bases align to TRBD2. The CDR3 runs to 16 residues. Germline lookup yields CDR1 LNHDA and CDR2 SQIVND (reference sequence). The V and J ends lost 4 bases and 5 bases, in that order; junction bases with no gene match: 5. The CDR3 spells CASSTTSGRDQNIQYF. The CDR3 DNA follows: TGTGCCAGTAGTACTACTAGCGGGAGGGACCAAAACATTCAGTACTTC.

Worth noting for this clonotype: Relative to the germline gene, one junction end is altered; a read error may explain this. The chain carries TRBV6-5 and TRBJ1-2; D may be TRBD1 (6 bases). CDR1 is MNHEY and CDR2 is SVGAGI in the germline V gene. The length of the CDR3 is 14 residues. CDR3 in amino acids: CASSEGGWDYGYAF. As DNA, the CDR3 is TGTGCCAGCAGTGAAGGGGGGTGGGACTATGGCTACGCCTTC.

This clonotype was found a few times. The chain uses TRBV9 and TRBJ1-2; no clear D gene. The CDR3 has 14 residues. Trimming removed 0 bases from V and 8 bases from J, with 14 bases in between. CDR1 is SGDLS, CDR2 YYNGEE, per germline. In nucleotides, the CDR3 is TGTGCCAGCAGCGTAGATCCCCCAGTAGGCGGCTACACCTTC. Its translation is CASSVDPPVGGYTF. Drawing the rest from reference TRBV9 and TRBJ1-2, the complete variable domain is DSGVTQTPKHLITATGQRVTLRCSPRSGDLSVYWYQQSLDQGLQFLIQYYNGEERAKGNILERFSAQQFPDLHSELNLSSLELGDSALYFCASSVDPPVGGYTFGSGTRLTVV.

This clonotype appeared many times. J is TRBJ2-5 and V is TRBV20-1, with no clear D. Trimming removed 3 bases from V and 5 bases from J, with 16 bases in between. Germline V lookup: CDR1 DFQATT, CDR2 SNEGSKA (reference sequence). This CDR3 spans 14 amino acids. The chain's CDR3 is CSASFGWIQETQYF. In DNA, the CDR3 is TGCAGTGCTAGTTTCGGGTGGATACAGGAGACCCAGTACTTC.

The chain carries TRBV4-1 and TRBJ1-4, with 8 bases fitting TRBD1. The CDR3 contains 16 residues. Germline V gives CDR1 MGHRA, CDR2 YSYEKL. V lost 0 bases to trimming and J lost 8 bases; unmatched junction nucleotides: 8. The CDR3 DNA reads as TGCGCCAGCAGCCAAGAGAATCCCCAGGGGGCCGAAAAACTGTTTTTT. Its protein is CASSQENPQGAEKLFF.

This clonotype has just a few counts. The V gene is TRBV27, the J gene TRBJ1-5, with TRBD1 matching over 7 bases. The V gene's germline CDR1 is MNHEY and CDR2 SMNVEV (reference sequence). Trimming took 2 bases from V and 3 from J; bases not matched to a gene: 7. This CDR3 comprises 16 residues. The CDR3 DNA is TGTGCCAGCAGTTTACGCCCTGACAGGGTCAATCAGCCCCAGCATTTT. Its translation is CASSLRPDRVNQPQHF.

This clonotype came up a few times. The gene calls are TRBV3-1 and TRBJ2-2, with D possibly TRBD2 on 5 matching bases. V was shortened by 1 base and J by 8 bases, with 5 bases between the two germline ends. The CDR3 has 12 amino acids. Germline V lookup: CDR1 LGHDT, CDR2 YNNKEL (reference sequence). This CDR3 reads CASSQAGGELFF. CDR3 DNA sequence: TGTGCCAGCAGCCAAGCGGGAGGGGAGCTGTTTTTT.

J is TRBJ1-1 and V is TRBV28; maybe TRBD1 (5 bases). In germline, CDR1 is MDHEN, CDR2 SYDVKM. There are 14 residues in the CDR3. Trimming cost V 5 bases and J 5 bases, with 15 bases left between them. The CDR3 region has the DNA TGTGCCAGCAGTCAAAGATTGGGACCGACTGAAGCTTTCTTT. Translating it yields CASSQRLGPTEAFF. The full variable domain, its missing parts supplied by reference TRBV28 and TRBJ1-1, is DVKVTQSSRYLVKRTGEKVFLECVQDMDHENMFWYRQDPGLGLRLIYFSYDVKMKEKGDIPEGYSVSREKKERFSLILESASTNQTSMYLCASSQRLGPTEAFFGQGTRLTVV.

The chain is built from TRBV20-1 and TRBJ1-2; no definite D call. Germline V gives CDR1 DFQATT, CDR2 SNEGSKA (reference sequence). The CDR3 has 12 residues. V lost 3 bases, J lost 4 bases, and 9 bases lay in between. Here the CDR3 DNA reads TGCAGTGCTAGCGGCGATCCCTATGGCTACACCTTC. It yields the protein CSASGDPYGYTF.

This clonotype was observed a few times. The chain recombines TRBV4-3 with TRBJ2-5; 9 positions match TRBD2. Trimming took 1 base from V and 4 from J; bases not matched to a gene: 4. Germline V gene sequence: CDR1 LGHNA, CDR2 YSLEER. The CDR3 is 15 residues long. CDR3 residues: CASSQAAGGGETQYF. The CDR3 DNA reads TGCGCCAGCAGCCAAGCAGCGGGAGGCGGAGAGACCCAGTACTTC.

This clonotype occurred a few times. The chain couples TRBV2 to TRBJ2-5; 9 bases fit TRBD2. CDR3 size: 17 residues. Trimming took 4 bases from V and 4 from J; bases not matched to a gene: 13. Per the germline V gene, CDR1 is SNHLY and CDR2 is FYNNEI. The CDR3 DNA sequence: TGTGCCAGCAGTGCGGGACTAGCCACCTATGGGGGAGAGACCCAGTACTTC. This translates into CASSAGLATYGGETQYF.

This clonotype was observed a handful of times. The chain carries TRBV24-1 and TRBJ2-5; unclear D gene. The ends were cut back, 9 bases at V and 5 bases at J, with 21 bases in the middle. The germline V gene has CDR1 KGHDR and CDR2 SFDVKD. The CDR3 is 15 amino acids. In nucleotides, the CDR3 is TGTGCCACCTGGCGGATGGCAGCCTGGTGGGAGACCCAGTACTTC. Translation: CATWRMAAWWETQYF.

The chain has TRBV18 and TRBJ2-7, with 7 bases lining up with TRBD1. Per germline, CDR1 KGHSH and CDR2 LQKENI. V shed 6 bases, J shed 4 bases, and the junction held 6 bases outside the gene matches. This CDR3 is 13 amino acids long. Here the CDR3 DNA reads TGTGCCAGCTCCCAGCCGGGACAGTACGAGCAGTACTTC. The encoded protein is CASSQPGQYEQYF.

In its sample, this clonotype was seen many times. The gene calls are TRBV9 and TRBJ1-4; possible D gene TRBD1, 6 bases. This CDR3 has 16 amino acids. V shed 4 bases and J shed 3 bases, with 16 bases lying between them. CDR1 is SGDLS and CDR2 is YYNGEE in the germline V gene. In nucleotides, the CDR3 is TGTGCCAGCAGCAGGACGGGGGCAACTTCTAATGAAAAACTGTTTTTT. It is translated as CASSRTGATSNEKLFF.

The chain recombines TRBV10-3 with TRBJ2-2; D remains unclear. V was cut by 7 bases and J by 4 bases, with 4 bases left in between. This CDR3 has 11 residues. Germline CDR1 ENHRY, CDR2 SYGVKD. CDR3 in DNA: TGTGCCATCACGGGCACCGGGGAGCTGTTTTTT. Encoded protein: CAITGTGELFF.